This T cell receptor beta chain was sequenced in a study of blood T cells in healthy people across ages. V was clipped by 7 bases and J by 8 bases, with 21 bases between them. This CDR3 comprises 15 residues. CDR1 and CDR2 (germline): MNHEY, SMNVEV (reference sequence). This clonotype has a count of ten or more. The target antigen is unknown. The second PCR ran about 6 to 12 cycles with a sample-barcoded 5' primer and J-beta primers. TCRdb reprocessed the 5' RACE reads via MiXCR and lists one record per CDR3 protein. The sample holds 850,000 or so distinct CDR3 sequences; more than 25% are singletons and the top ten take around 15%. Study-wide findings and caveats: PBMCs were not sorted, which prevented a conclusive comparison of naive versus antigen-experienced cells.

This rearrangement joins TRBV27 to TRBJ2-1; D possibly corresponds to TRBD1 (6 bases). The sequencing sample was made of blood. The receptor was derived from a woman older than 75 in good health. The CDR3 DNA sequence: TGTGCCAGCACCCCACAGGGTATTCCTGGCCATGAGCAGTTCTTC. Amino acids: CASTPQGIPGHEQFF.